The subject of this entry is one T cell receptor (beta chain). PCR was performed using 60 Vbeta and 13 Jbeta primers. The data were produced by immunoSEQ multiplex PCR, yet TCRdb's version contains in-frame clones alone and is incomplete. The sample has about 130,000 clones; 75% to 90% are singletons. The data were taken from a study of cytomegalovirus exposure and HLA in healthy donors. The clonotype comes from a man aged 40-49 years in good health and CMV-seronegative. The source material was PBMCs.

CDR3 sequence reads: CASSSMTGGVGTQYF. DNA of the CDR3: TGTGCCAGCAGCTCCATGACAGGGGGCGTAGGTACGCAGTATTTT. This chain connects TRBV7-3 to TRBJ2-3; TRBD1 matches 10 bases. Germline V gives CDR1 SGHTA, CDR2 FQGTGA. CDR3 length: 15 amino acids. V gave up 4 bases and J gave up 8 bases; unmatched junction bases: 9. The full variable domain, completed using reference TRBV7-3 and TRBJ2-3, is GAGVSQTPSNKVTEKGKYVELRCDPISGHTALYWYRQSLGQGPEFLIYFQGTGAADDSGLPNDRFFAVRPEGSVSTLKIQRTERGDSAVYLCASSSMTGGVGTQYFGPGTRLTVL.